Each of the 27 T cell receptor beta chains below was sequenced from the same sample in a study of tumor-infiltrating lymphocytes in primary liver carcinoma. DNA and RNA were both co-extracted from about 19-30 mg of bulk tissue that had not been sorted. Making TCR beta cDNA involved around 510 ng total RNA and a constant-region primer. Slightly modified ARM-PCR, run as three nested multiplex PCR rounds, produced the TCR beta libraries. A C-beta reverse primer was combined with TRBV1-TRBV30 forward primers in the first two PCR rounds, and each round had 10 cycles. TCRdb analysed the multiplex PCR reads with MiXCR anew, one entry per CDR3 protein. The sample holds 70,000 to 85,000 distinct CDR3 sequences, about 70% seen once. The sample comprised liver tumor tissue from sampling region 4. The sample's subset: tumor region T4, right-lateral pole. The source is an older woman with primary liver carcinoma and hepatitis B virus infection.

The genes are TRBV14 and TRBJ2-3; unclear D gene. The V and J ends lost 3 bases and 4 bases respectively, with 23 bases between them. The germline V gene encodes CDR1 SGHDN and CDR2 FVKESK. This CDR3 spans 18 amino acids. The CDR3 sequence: CASSHLIAGANSPDTQYF. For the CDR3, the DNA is TGTGCCAGCAGCCATCTCATAGCAGGAGCGAATTCTCCAGATACGCAGTATTTT. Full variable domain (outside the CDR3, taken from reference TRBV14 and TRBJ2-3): EAGVTQFPSHSVIEKGQTVTLRCDPISGHDNLYWYRRVMGKEIKFLLHFVKESKQDESGMPNNRFLAERTGGTYSTLKVQPAELEDSGVYFCASSHLIAGANSPDTQYFGPGTRLTVL.

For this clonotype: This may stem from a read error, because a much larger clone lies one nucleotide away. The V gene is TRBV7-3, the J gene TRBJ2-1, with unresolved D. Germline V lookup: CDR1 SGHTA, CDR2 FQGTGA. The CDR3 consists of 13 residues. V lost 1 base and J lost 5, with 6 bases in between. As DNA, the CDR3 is TGTGCCAGCAGCTTAATCGCAAACAATGAGCAGTTCTTC. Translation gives CASSLIANNEQFF.

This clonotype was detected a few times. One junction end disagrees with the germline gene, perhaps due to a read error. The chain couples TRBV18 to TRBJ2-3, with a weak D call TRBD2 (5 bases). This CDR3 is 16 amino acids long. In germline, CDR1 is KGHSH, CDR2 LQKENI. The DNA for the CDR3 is TGTGGCAGCTCACCGAGGAGCGGAGAAACCACAGATACGCAGTATTTT. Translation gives CGSSPRSGETTDTQYF.

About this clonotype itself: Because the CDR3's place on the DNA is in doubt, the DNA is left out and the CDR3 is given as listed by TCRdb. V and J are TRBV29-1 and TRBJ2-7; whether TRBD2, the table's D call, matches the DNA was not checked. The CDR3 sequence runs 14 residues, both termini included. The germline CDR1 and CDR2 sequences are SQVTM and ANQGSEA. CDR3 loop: CSVALGTSGYEHYF.

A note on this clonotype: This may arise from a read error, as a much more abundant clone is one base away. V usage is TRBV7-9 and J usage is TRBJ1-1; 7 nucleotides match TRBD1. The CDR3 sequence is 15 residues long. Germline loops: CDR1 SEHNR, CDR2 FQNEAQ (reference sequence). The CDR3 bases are TGTGTCAGCAGCTTAGTGACAGGGTTAAGCACTGAAGCTTTCTTT. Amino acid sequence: CVSSLVTGLSTEAFF.

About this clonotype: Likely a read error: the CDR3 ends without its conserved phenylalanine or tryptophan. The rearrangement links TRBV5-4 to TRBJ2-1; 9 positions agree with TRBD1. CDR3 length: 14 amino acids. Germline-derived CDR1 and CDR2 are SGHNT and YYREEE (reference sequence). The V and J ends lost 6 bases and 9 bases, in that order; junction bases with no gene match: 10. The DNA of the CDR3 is TGTGCCAGCACCCGTGGACAGGGGCCTGTTGAGCAGTTCTTA. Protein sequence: CASTRGQGPVEQFL.

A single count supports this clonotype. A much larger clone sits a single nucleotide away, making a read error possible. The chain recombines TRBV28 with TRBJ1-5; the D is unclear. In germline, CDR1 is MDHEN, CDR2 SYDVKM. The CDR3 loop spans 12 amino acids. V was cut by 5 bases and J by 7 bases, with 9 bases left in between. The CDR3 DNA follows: TGTGCCAGCAGTCGGATACCACAGCCCCAGCATTTT. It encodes CASSRIPQPQHF.

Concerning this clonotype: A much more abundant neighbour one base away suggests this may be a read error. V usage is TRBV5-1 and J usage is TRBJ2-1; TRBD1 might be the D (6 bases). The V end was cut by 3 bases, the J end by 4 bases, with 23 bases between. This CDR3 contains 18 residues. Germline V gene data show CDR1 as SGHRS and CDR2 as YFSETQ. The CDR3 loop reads CASSSGPRDTSPYNEQFF. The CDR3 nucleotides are TGCGCCAGCAGCTCGGGCCCCCGGGACACCTCACCTTACAATGAGCAGTTCTTC.

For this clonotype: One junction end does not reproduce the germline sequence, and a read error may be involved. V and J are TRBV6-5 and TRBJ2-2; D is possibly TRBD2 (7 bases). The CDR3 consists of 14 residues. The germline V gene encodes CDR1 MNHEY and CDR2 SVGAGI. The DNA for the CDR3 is TGTGACAGCAGTTACGACGGGAACACCGGGGGGCTGTTTTTC. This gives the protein CDSSYDGNTGGLFF.

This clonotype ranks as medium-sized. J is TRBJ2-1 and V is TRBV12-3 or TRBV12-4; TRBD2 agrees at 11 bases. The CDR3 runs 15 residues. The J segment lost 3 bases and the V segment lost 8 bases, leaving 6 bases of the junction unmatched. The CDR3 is CASLRLAGIYNEQFF. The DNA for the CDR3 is TGTGCCAGCTTGAGACTAGCGGGAATCTACAATGAGCAGTTCTTC.

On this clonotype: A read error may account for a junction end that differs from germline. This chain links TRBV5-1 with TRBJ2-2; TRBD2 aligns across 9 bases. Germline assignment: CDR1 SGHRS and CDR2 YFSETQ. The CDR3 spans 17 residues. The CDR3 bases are TGTGCCAGCAGCTGGAACCTAGCGGGACCGAACATGGGGGAGCTGTTTTTT. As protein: CASSWNLAGPNMGELFF.

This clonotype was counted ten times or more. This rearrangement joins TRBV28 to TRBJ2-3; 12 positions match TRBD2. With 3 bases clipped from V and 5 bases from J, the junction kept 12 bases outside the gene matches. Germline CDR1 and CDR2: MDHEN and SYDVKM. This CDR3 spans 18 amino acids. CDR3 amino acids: CASSFPAILAGGRDTQYF. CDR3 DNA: TGTGCCAGCAGTTTCCCAGCCATACTAGCGGGAGGACGAGATACGCAGTATTTT. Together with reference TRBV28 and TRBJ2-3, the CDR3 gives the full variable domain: DVKVTQSSRYLVKRTGEKVFLECVQDMDHENMFWYRQDPGLGLRLIYFSYDVKMKEKGDIPEGYSVSREKKERFSLILESASTNQTSMYLCASSFPAILAGGRDTQYFGPGTRLTVL.

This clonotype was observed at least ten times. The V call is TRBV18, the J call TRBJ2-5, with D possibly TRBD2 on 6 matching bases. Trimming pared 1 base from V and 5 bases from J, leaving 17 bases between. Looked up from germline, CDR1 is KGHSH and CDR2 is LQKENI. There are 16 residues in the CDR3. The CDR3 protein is CASSPRRLEGKETQYF. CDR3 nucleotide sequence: TGTGCCAGCTCACCACGCCGACTAGAGGGGAAGGAGACCCAGTACTTC. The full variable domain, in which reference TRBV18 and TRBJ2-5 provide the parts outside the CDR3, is NAGVMQNPRHLVRRRGQEARLRCSPMKGHSHVYWYRQLPEEGLKFMVYLQKENIIDESGMPKERFSAEFPKEGPSILRIQQVVRGDSAAYFCASSPRRLEGKETQYFGPGTRLLVL.

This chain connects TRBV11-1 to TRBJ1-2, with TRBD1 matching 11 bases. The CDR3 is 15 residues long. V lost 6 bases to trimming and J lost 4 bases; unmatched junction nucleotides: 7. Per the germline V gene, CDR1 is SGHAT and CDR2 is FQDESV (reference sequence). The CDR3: CASSSGQGASYGYTF. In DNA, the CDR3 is TGTGCCAGCAGTTCCGGACAGGGGGCGTCCTATGGCTACACCTTC.

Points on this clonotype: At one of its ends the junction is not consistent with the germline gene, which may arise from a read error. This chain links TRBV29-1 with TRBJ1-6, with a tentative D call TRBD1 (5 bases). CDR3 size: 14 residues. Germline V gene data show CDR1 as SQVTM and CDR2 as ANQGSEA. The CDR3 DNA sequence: TGCAGCGTGACGATCGGGGGTCAAGGATCACCCCACCACTTT. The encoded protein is CSVTIGGQGSPHHF. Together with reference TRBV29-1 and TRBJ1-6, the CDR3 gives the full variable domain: SAVISQKPSRDICQRGTSLTIQCQVDSQVTMMFWYRQQPGQSLTLIATANQGSEATYESGFVIDKFPISRPNLTFSTLTVSNMSPEDSSIYLCSVTIGGQGSPHHFGNGTRLTVT.

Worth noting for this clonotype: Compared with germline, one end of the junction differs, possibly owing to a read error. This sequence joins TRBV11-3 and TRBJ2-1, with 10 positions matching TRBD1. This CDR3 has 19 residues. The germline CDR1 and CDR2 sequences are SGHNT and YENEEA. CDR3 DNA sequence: TGTGCTAGCAGCGCCGGACAGGGGGTACTAACGGGAGGATTCAATGAGCAGTTCTTC. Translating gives CASSAGQGVLTGGFNEQFF.

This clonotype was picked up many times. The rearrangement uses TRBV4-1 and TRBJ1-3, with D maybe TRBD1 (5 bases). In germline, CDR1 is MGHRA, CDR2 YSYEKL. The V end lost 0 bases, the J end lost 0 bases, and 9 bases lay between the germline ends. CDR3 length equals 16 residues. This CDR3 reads CASSQEAGRSGNTIYF. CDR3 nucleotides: TGCGCCAGCAGCCAAGAAGCAGGGCGCTCTGGAAACACCATATATTTT.

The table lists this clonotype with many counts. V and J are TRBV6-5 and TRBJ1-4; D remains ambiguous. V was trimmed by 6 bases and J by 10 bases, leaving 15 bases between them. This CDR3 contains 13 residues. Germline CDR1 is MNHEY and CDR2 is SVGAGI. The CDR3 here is CASSRGEGGKLFF. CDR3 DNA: TGTGCCAGCAGCCGCGGAGAGGGCGGAAAACTGTTTTTT.

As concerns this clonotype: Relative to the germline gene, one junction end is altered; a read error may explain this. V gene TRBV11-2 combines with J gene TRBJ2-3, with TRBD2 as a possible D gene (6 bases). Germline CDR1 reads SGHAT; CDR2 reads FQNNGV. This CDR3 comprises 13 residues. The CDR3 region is CTSRLQRGNTQYF. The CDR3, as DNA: TGTACCAGCCGCCTGCAACGGGGGAATACGCAGTATTTT.

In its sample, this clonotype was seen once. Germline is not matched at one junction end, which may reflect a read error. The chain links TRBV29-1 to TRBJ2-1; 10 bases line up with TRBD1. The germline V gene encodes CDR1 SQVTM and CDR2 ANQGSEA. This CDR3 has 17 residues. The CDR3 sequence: CRVEDSDGTGAYNEQSF. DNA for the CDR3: TGCAGGGTTGAAGATTCGGACGGGACAGGGGCGTACAATGAGCAGTCCTTC.

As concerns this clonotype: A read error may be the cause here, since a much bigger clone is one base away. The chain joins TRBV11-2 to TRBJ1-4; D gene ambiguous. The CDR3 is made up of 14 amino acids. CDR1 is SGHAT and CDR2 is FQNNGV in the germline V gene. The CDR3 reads CTSILQTTHEKLFF. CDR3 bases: TGTACCAGCATACTACAGACAACTCATGAAAAACTGTTTTTT.

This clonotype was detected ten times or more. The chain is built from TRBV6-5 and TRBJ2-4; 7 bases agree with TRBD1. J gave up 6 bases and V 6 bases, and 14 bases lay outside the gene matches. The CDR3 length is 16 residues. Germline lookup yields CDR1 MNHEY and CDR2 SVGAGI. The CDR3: CASSQNRDRVPNIQYF. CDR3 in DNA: TGTGCCAGCAGCCAAAACCGGGACAGAGTCCCAAACATTCAGTACTTC.

The CDR3 loop reads CASSLDPTGVEKLFF. The CDR3 coding sequence is TGTGCCAGCAGCTTGGACCCGACAGGGGTTGAAAAACTGTTTTTT. The chain is built from TRBV11-2 and TRBJ1-4, with 8 positions matching TRBD1. Germline CDR1 reads SGHAT; CDR2 reads FQNNGV. After removal of 3 bases from V and 7 bases from J, the junction contained 7 bases not matched to a gene. The CDR3 is 15 residues long.

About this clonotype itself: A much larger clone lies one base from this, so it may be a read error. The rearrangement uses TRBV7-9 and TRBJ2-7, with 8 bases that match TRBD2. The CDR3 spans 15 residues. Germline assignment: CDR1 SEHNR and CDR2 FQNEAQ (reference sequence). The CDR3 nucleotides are TGTGCCAGCAGCTTAGTTGGGACTAGTCACTACGAGCAGTGCTTC. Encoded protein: CASSLVGTSHYEQCF.

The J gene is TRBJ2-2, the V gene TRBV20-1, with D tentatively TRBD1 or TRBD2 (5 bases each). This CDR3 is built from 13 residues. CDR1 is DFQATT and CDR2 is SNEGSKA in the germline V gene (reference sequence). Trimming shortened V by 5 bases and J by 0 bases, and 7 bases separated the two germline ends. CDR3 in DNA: TGCAGTGCTGGGACGCCGAACACCGGGGAGCTGTTTTTT. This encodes CSAGTPNTGELFF.

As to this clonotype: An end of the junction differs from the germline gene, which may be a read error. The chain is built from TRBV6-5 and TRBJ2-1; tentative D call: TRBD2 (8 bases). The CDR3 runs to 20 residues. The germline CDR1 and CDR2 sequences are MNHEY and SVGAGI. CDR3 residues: CASSYVRGRGGGRTYKEQFF. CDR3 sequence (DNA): TGTGCTAGCAGTTACGTAAGGGGGCGCGGAGGCGGGAGGACCTACAAAGAGCAGTTCTTC.

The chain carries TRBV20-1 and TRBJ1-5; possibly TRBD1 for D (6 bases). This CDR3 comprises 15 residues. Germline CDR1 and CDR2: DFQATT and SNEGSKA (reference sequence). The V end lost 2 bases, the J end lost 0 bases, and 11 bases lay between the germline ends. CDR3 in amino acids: CSARPWTDSNQPQHF. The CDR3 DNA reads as TGCAGTGCTAGACCTTGGACAGATAGCAATCAGCCCCAGCATTTT.